This TCR beta chain was retrieved from a study of cytomegalovirus exposure and HLA in healthy donors (dated by TCRdb to 2015 to 2018). For the study in its entirety: An earlier analysis of about 560 of the donors reported 250 to 350 Gb of sequence data and around 100 million unique TCR beta sequences obtained from about 179 million T cells. An early release covering roughly 600 HLA-typed donors comprised about 300 gigabases of sequencing data and roughly 85 million unique TCR sequences. Of the roughly 390 genotyped donors, about 84% fell in the genetic ancestry cluster associated with self-reported Caucasian donors. The study aimed to test whether cataloging public T cell receptors could reveal signatures of past pathogen exposure. The study used immunosequencing to profile the T cell repertoires of hundreds of subjects and linked those repertoires to cytomegalovirus serostatus. A separate validation cohort of roughly 130 different subjects was used in addition to the roughly 670-subject first cohort. To predict cytomegalovirus infection status, the study brought together high-throughput TCR immunosequencing, statistical association of individual TCRs with disease status, and machine learning. To study patterns of TCR occurrence, a later analysis re-analyzed previously published TCR beta repertoires from 650 to 750 donors and added high-resolution HLA genotyping. Rather than drawing on any new phenotypic data, the later analysis identified candidate immune exposures from TCR beta sequences and the way those sequences occurred across donors. To decide whether each TCR beta V gene segment behaved as functional or pseudogenic, an earlier analysis of 587 of the donors relied on high-throughput TCR beta sequencing. Donor age, sex, ethnicity and CMV serostatus were compiled together with the repertoire data. A later genetic analysis took genome-wide SNP genotypes for about 55% of the roughly 670 donors and used that subset as a discovery cohort. All discovery cohort repertoires had been generated on a single sequencing platform. HLA typing included class I and class II loci at four-digit resolution. The number of typed donors differed by locus: about 620-640 for A, B, C, DRB1 and DQB1; approximately 520 for DQA1; roughly 600 for DPA1; and around 470 for DPB1. Roughly 5 DR-DQ haplotypes were handled as single units for association and clustering, since linkage in the cohort was strong. Across under 500 genotyped donors of the cohort, an average of roughly 230,000 unique TCR beta nucleotide sequences per donor were sequenced, and approximately 19% of those sequences were non-productive. Overall study outcomes, separate from this receptor: Seventeen rarely observed V segments, including chromosome 9 orphons, were excluded from the earlier analysis of several hundred of the donors because counts were too low. In a later analysis, TCR association rates were found to vary across HLA loci, with the most associated TCRs seen for DRB1 alleles and the fewest for HLA-C alleles. Because HLA typing was missing for some donors at each locus, association tests included only the typed subset. Only TCR beta chains were sequenced in this cohort, and the absence of alpha or paired-chain data limited detectable features. In a later genetic analysis, fewer N-insertions in productive TCRs were reported among donors in an Asian-associated ancestry cluster than the roughly 710-donor mean. In a later genetic analysis, a missense DCLRE1C variant was associated with V-gene and J-gene trimming of TCR beta chains, and the association was replicated in an independent cohort. Because the 87-base-pair reads could not distinguish some IMGT-functional V segments, including TRBV6-2 and TRBV6-3, those segments were excluded. The classifier was reported to diagnose cytomegalovirus status with high specificity and sensitivity in both the original and validation cohorts. Roughly uniform sequencing depth across donors was assumed in presence/absence analyses, although this assumption may not hold. Several of the top co-occurrence clusters appeared to be linked to parvovirus B19, influenza, CMV and Epstein-Barr virus, according to a later analysis. The sequencing pipeline was judged likely to have produced a cluster of highly shared sequence variants as a technical artifact. Most CMV-associated TCR beta chains appeared to be HLA-restricted in a later analysis, and the HLA associations seemed to be driven largely by CMV exposure. The authors suggested that the approach could potentially be extended to other disease states and immunological phenotypes. A further reported finding was that TCR beta sequences accurately predicted the HLA-A and HLA-B alleles for most subjects in the first cohort. An earlier analysis of several hundred of the donors showed that most TCR beta V segments appeared in productive rearrangements either about 87% or about 30% of the time, which broadly matched IMGT annotations. A few of the identified cytomegalovirus-associated TCR beta chains were confirmed in vitro to be specific for cytomegalovirus antigens. When HLA alleles, especially DR and DQ, strongly co-occurred, attributing TCR associations to individual alleles was difficult. Correlated functional status among segregating V segments might reflect linkage disequilibrium, but an unknown experimental factor could not be ruled out. Compared with equally common non-associated chains, HLA-associated TCR beta chains in a later analysis were more clonally expanded and had lower generation probabilities. In the study, approximately 160 TCR beta chains were listed as associated with cytomegalovirus. At a false discovery rate of 0.05, a later analysis linked 16,951 TCR beta sequences to specific HLA alleles. Most TCR sequences were seen in very few donors, while some public TCRs were found in many individuals. For the cohort, immune exposure information was limited to CMV serostatus.

The germline V gene specifies MDHEN as CDR1 and SYDVKM as CDR2. The CDR3 holds 16 amino acids from the cysteine to the phenylalanine. The sequence is cut down to CDR3 DNA, 48 bases in frame from base 1. V ends up 3 bases short and J 8 bases short, with an unmatched junction base count of 9. Of note for this clone: Its specific antigen is unknown. Base qualities are not at hand, and no much larger clone is one base apart.

In total, approximately 690 healthy bone marrow donors made up the cohort. At the time of sampling, all cohort members were nominally healthy, though unrecorded immune exposures were likely present. The donor tested CMV seropositive, placing the donor among the approximately 290 seropositive members of the cohort. Each donor provided a peripheral blood sample, and peripheral blood mononuclear cells were used for TCR beta sequencing. The Qiagen DNeasy Blood Extraction Kit was used to extract genomic DNA from the blood cell samples. The library was obtained by the immunoSEQ multiplex PCR assay. The multiplex PCR relied on a mix of 60 forward primers for TCR Vbeta segments and 13 reverse primers for TCR Jbeta segments. Amplification of the CDR3 region of rearranged TCR beta genes was performed with a multiplex PCR assay on genomic DNA. The amplified TCR beta libraries were sequenced on the Illumina HiSeq System as 87-base-pair reads. The original methods were these. Across the 600 to 700 repertoires, a later analysis counted 75 million to 90 million unique TCR beta chains, some 11 million of which were shared by at least two donors. A nearest-neighbor algorithm error-corrected the raw reads and collapsed the reads into unique sequences, merging closely related sequences to remove PCR and sequencing errors. CDR3 sequences were aligned to IMGT reference sequences to assign V, D and J gene segments. For a sequence to be retained, a match of at least six nucleotides to both a V gene segment and a J gene segment was required. Rearrangements were called productive when the CDR3 lacked stop codons and stayed in frame with V and J; all others were non-productive. Following IMGT convention, CDR3 was defined as the stretch from the second conserved V-encoded cysteine to the conserved J-encoded phenylalanine. The earlier analysis of about 620 of the donors excluded sequences that lacked an unambiguous match to a single V gene segment. In an earlier analysis of around 600 of the donors, V segments were called functional above 56.7% productive rearrangements and were called segregating when the between-donor standard deviation exceeded 5%. A statistical classification framework was built to diagnose cytomegalovirus status from the catalog of TCR beta chain sequences. In a later analysis, V and J genes were assigned by comparing TCR nucleotide sequences against IMGT/GENE-DB human TR gene sequences. In a later analysis, CDR3 sequences and most-parsimonious VDJ recombination scenarios were assigned using the TCRdist pipeline. A later analysis defined each TCR beta chain by its CDR3 amino acid sequence plus V-gene family, and excluded reads lacking a unique V-gene family. In a later analysis, fewer than 600 highly shared, low-generation-probability nucleotide sequences were removed to address suspected cross-contamination and a sequencing artifact. For each public chain, a later analysis derived a clonal expansion index from normalized ranks of inferred template counts within each repertoire. Generation probabilities in a later analysis came from a VDJ recombination model fitted to out-of-frame rearrangements, and those results were checked against IGoR. In a later analysis, TCR-TCR, TCR-HLA and TCR-CMV co-occurrence was scored with hypergeometric tests, and a repertoire-size bias correction was applied to TCR pairs. In a later analysis, false discovery rates were estimated by permuting HLA or CMV assignments 20 times. In a later analysis, co-occurring TCRs were grouped using DBSCAN, with TCRdist sequence similarity added in when clustering inside HLA-allele-positive subsets. Co-occurrence clustering excluded repertoires with fewer than 30,000 or more than 120,000 public chains, plus five with anomalous nucleotide sharing. This is the immuneACCESS table as TCRdb keeps it, with only in-frame sequences that have V and J called. A part of the clones is gone; compared with another copy, unresolved V genes explain less than half, and the rest is unexplained. The D gene and trimming were derived from the DNA, and the V and J assignments and clone size from that table. For this sample the table gives some 160,000 clones, of which 81% were detected only once. About 1.5% of the sample lies in the top ten.

The chain employs TRBV28 and TRBJ1-4, and 10 junctional nucleotides match TRBD1. Sample: PBMCs. The sequence derives from a man over 45 in good health and CMV-seropositive. The CDR3 in this case is CASSLFGQGVQEKLFF. In nucleotide form, the sequence is TGTGCCAGCAGTTTGTTTGGACAGGGGGTACAGGAAAAACTGTTTTTT.